A single sample gave rise to the 8 T cell receptor beta chains below, sequenced in a study of Ad26.COV2.S vaccination and SARS-CoV-2 variants. Method: immunoSEQ multiplex PCR; TCRdb's copy keeps in-frame clones and lacks some. This sample has about 680,000 clones; roughly 90% occur once, and the top ten carry approximately 1.5%. The treatment was: some 19 received Ad26.COV2.S at low or high dose, single or two shots; several received placebo; per-sample allocation not given. All samples were drawn on day 63, counting from the first vaccine or placebo injection. The material was peripheral blood, obtained in a trial of Ad26.COV2.S vaccine versus placebo. These receptors originate from a person aged 18-60 years who received the Ad26.COV2.S COVID-19 vaccine or a placebo.

There are a few counts of this clone. At the DNA level, this CDR3 is encoded by other sequences in the same sample as well. The V gene is TRBV10-3, the J gene TRBJ2-7, with no clear D. Germline assignment: CDR1 ENHRY and CDR2 SYGVKD. With 3 bases removed from V and 2 bases from J, the gap between germline ends came to 5 bases. The CDR3 loop spans 12 amino acids. CDR3 loop: CAISDVAYEQYF. CDR3 in DNA: TGTGCCATCAGTGATGTGGCCTACGAGCAGTACTTC.

The chain has TRBV30 and TRBJ1-1; D call uncertain. The CDR3 is 12 residues long. The V end was cut by 4 bases, the J end by 6 bases, with 12 bases between. The germline V gene has CDR1 GTSNPN and CDR2 SVGIG (reference sequence). CDR3 bases: TGTGCCTGGACCGACGGGAATTCTGAAGCTTTCTTT. This encodes CAWTDGNSEAFF.

The chain combines TRBV4-3 with TRBJ2-2, with D possibly TRBD2 on 6 matching bases. Germline V gene sequence: CDR1 LGHNA, CDR2 YSLEER. The CDR3 sequence is 13 residues long. Trimming took 1 base from V and 7 from J, leaving 7 bases between them. The CDR3, as DNA: TGCGCCAGCAGCCAAGTGGGAGGCGGGGAGCTGTTTTTT. Protein sequence: CASSQVGGGELFF.

The gene calls are TRBV11-2 and TRBJ1-1; D uncertain. V was clipped by 1 base and J by 0 bases, with 6 bases between them. Germline values: CDR1 SGHAT, CDR2 FQNNGV. The CDR3 has 14 residues. The CDR3 DNA reads TGTGCCAGCAGCTTAGCGGCGGTGAACACTGAAGCTTTCTTT. Translated: CASSLAAVNTEAFF.

This rearrangement joins TRBV7-2 to TRBJ1-2, with D possibly matching TRBD1 (5 bases). Looked up from germline, CDR1 is SGHTA and CDR2 is FQGNSA. The V end lost 5 bases, the J end lost 7 bases, and 14 bases lay between the germline ends. The CDR3 has 13 amino acids. CDR3 in amino acids: CASSIVGVSGYTF. The CDR3 DNA follows: TGTGCCAGCAGCATCGTGGGGGTTTCTGGCTACACCTTC.

This clone was observed a handful of times. The chain uses TRBV15 and TRBJ2-7; possible D gene TRBD2, 6 bases. This CDR3 is built from 13 residues. CDR1 and CDR2 from the germline V gene are LNHNV and YYDKDF (reference sequence). The ends were cut back, 3 bases at V and 1 base at J, with 7 bases in the middle. The CDR3 reads CATSSGTSYEQYF. CDR3 in DNA: TGTGCCACCAGCAGCGGGACTTCCTACGAGCAGTACTTC.

The DNA of the CDR3 is TGTGCCGGGAGCCCAGGGGGCCGTCTGTCACCCCTCCACTTT. Its protein product is CAGSPGGRLSPLHF. This chain uses TRBV19 with TRBJ1-6; TRBD1 matches at 8 bases. Germline CDR1 is LNHDA and CDR2 is SQIVND (reference sequence). Trimming removed 11 bases from V and 10 bases from J; junction bases left unmatched: 13. This CDR3 spans 14 amino acids.

CDR3 sequence: CASSEGQGGATQYF. The DNA of the CDR3 is TGTGCCAGCAGTGAAGGGCAGGGGGGTGCTACGCAGTATTTT. The chain couples TRBV6-1 to TRBJ2-3; possibly TRBD1 for D (7 bases). The CDR3 contains 14 residues. Trimming removed 1 base from V and 8 bases from J, with 13 bases in between. Looked up from germline, CDR1 is MNHNS and CDR2 is SASEGT.